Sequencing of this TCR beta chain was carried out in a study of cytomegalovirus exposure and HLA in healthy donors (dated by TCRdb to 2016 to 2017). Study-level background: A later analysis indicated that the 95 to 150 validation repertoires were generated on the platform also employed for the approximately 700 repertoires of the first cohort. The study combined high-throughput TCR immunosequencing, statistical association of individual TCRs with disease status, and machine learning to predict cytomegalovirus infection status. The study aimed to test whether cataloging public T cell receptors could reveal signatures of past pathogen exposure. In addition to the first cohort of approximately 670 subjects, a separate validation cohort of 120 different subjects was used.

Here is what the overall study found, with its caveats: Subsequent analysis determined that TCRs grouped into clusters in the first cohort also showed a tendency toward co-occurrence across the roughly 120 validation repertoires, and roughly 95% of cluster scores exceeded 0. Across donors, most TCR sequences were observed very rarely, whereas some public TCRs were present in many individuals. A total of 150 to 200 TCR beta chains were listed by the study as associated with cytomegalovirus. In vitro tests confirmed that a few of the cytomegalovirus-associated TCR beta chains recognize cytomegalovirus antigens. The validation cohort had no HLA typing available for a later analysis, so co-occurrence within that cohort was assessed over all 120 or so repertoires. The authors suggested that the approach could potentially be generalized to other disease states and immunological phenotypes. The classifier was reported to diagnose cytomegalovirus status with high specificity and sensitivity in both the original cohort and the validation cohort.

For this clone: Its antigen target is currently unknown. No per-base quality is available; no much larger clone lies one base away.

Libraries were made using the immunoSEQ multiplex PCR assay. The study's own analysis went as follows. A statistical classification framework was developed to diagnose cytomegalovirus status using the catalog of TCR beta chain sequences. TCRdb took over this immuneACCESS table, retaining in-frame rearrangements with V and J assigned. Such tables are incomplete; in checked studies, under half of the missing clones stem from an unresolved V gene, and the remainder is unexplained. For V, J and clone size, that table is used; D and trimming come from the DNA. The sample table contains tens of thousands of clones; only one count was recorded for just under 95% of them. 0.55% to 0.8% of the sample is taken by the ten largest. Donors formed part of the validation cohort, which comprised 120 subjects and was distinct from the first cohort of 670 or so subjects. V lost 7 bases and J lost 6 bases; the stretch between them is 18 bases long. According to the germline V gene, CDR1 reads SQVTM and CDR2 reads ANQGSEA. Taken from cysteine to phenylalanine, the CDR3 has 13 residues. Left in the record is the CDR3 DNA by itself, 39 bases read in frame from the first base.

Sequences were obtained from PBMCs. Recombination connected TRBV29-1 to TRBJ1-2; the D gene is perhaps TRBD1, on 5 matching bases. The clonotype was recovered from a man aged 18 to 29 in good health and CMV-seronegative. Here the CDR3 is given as CSAPTRGNDGYTF. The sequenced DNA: TGCAGCGCCCCGACCCGGGGGAACGATGGCTACACCTTC. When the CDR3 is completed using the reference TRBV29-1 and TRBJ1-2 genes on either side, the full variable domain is SAVISQKPSRDICQRGTSLTIQCQVDSQVTMMFWYRQQPGQSLTLIATANQGSEATYESGFVIDKFPISRPNLTFSTLTVSNMSPEDSSIYLCSAPTRGNDGYTFGSGTRLTVV.